The 8 T cell receptor beta chains given below trace back to one sample, sequenced in a study of blood T cell dynamics during melanoma immunotherapy. This table comes from immunoSEQ multiplex PCR, and its TCRdb copy is limited to in-frame clones, with some not included. Among 10,000 to 15,000 clones listed, more than 70% were seen once. Time point reported: pre-treatment baseline. The source material was blood, sampled from a patient treated with checkpoint blockade. These TCRs come from a human donor with melanoma.

The chain carries TRBV5-1 and TRBJ1-6, with 9 bases lining up with TRBD1. The CDR3 is 16 amino acids. V was pared by 0 bases and J by 10 bases, with 8 bases of the junction left unmatched. Germline-derived CDR1 and CDR2 are SGHRS and YFSETQ. The CDR3 spells CASSLVGQGIGSPLHF. The CDR3, as DNA: TGCGCCAGCAGCTTGGTGGGACAGGGAATTGGCTCACCCCTCCACTTT.

This clone was seen more than once but under ten times. The chain employs TRBV30 and TRBJ1-4; no reliable D call. With 4 bases removed from V and 8 bases from J, the gap between germline ends came to 5 bases. This CDR3 has 10 residues. Germline V lookup: CDR1 GTSNPN, CDR2 SVGIG (reference sequence). CDR3 protein: CAWKEEKLFF. Written as DNA, the CDR3 is TGTGCCTGGAAAGAAGAAAAACTGTTTTTT. The full variable domain, rest sourced from reference TRBV30 and TRBJ1-4, is SQTIHQWPATLVQPVGSPLSLECTVEGTSNPNLYWYRQAAGRGLQLLFYSVGIGQISSEVPQNLSASRPQDRQFILSSKKLLLSDSGFYLCAWKEEKLFFGSGTQLSVL.

This chain connects TRBV21-1 to TRBJ2-4. TRBV21-1 is described as a pseudogene. This CDR3 spans 15 amino acids. CDR3: CASSKPRLAKNIQYF. The CDR3 nucleotides are TGTGCCAGCAGCAAACCAAGATTAGCCAAAAACATTCAGTACTTC.

The chain links TRBV5-1 to TRBJ2-7, with a weak D call TRBD1 (5 bases). This CDR3 is 14 amino acids long. CDR1 SGHRS and CDR2 YFSETQ come from the germline V gene. Trimming removed 2 bases at V and 0 bases at J, with 9 bases between. The CDR3 region has the DNA TGCGCCAGCAGCTTAGGGCAGGGCTCCTACGAGCAGTACTTC. This codes for CASSLGQGSYEQYF.

This clone appeared once. For the CDR3, the DNA is TGTGCTAGTGGTTTGGTACGAGGGGGTTATGGCTACACCTTC. As protein: CASGLVRGGYGYTF. The chain combines TRBV12-5 with TRBJ1-2; D is perhaps TRBD1 (6 bases). From germline, CDR1 is LGHNT and CDR2 FRNRAP. CDR3 length equals 14 residues. V lost 0 bases to trimming and J lost 5 bases, with 10 bases between them.

The rearrangement joins TRBV9 to TRBJ2-1; no clear D gene. Germline V gene data show CDR1 as SGDLS and CDR2 as YYNGEE. The CDR3 spans 14 residues. Trimming shortened V by 3 bases and J by 6 bases, and 13 bases separated the two germline ends. The CDR3, as DNA: TGTGCCAGCAGCGACTACCCTACCTCCAATGAGCAGTTCTTC. The encoded protein is CASSDYPTSNEQFF.

The chain has TRBV30 and TRBJ2-7; weak D call: TRBD1 (7 bases). The germline CDR1 and CDR2 sequences are GTSNPN and SVGIG (reference sequence). The CDR3 has 13 residues. V lost 4 bases and J lost 4, with 14 bases in between. The CDR3: CAWNLAGGYEQYF. The CDR3 DNA sequence: TGTGCCTGGAATCTGGCAGGGGGGTACGAGCAGTACTTC.

The chain has TRBV10-1 and TRBJ1-2; D not resolved. The CDR3 is 11 residues long. Looked up from germline, CDR1 is WNHNN and CDR2 is SYGVQD (reference sequence). Trimming cost V 8 bases and J 8 bases, with 12 bases left between them. DNA of the CDR3: TGCGCCAGCCCCCGCATGGGGGGCTACACCTTC. Encoded protein: CASPRMGGYTF.